This T cell receptor beta chain stems from a study of T cell repertoires in ileal Crohn's disease. Study summary: Operated complications were stricturing disease (roughly 60%) and penetrating disease (around 40%). Biopsies of the neoterminal ileum at postoperative colonoscopy form M6 samples. Findings of the study overall: Within the first postoperative year, endoscopy came at median around 7 months. Mucosal expansions were suggested to be mainly CD8 T cells.

The time point was: neoterminal ileum biopsy at postoperative endoscopy, about 6 months after surgery. Profiling relied on immunoSEQ multiplex PCR, and the TCRdb table lists in-frame clones only, not all of them. The sample consists of 12,000 or so clones, approximately 81% of them appearing once. Concerning this clone: Its antigen is unidentified.

The CDR3 has 15 residues. V lost 2 bases and J 0 bases, leaving 8 bases between the germline ends. Germline CDR1 is ENHRY and CDR2 is SYGVKD. The sequence derives from an adult with Crohn's disease. The chain joins TRBV10-3 to TRBJ2-1; no clear D. Sequencing used ileal tissue. In DNA, the CDR3 is TGTGCCATCAGTGAGGCCCCGAGCTCCTACAATGAGCAGTTCTTC. This gives the protein CAISEAPSSYNEQFF.